The clone carrying this T cell receptor beta chain showed up many times. Its antigen remains unknown. This sample is drawn from a study of T cell repertoires in cytomegalovirus infection. Study in general: Recently described HLA-C-restricted plus well-studied HLA-B-restricted CMV epitopes were used. Evidence of both CMV infection and a matching HLA type came from public TCR beta signatures. Study results and caveats: In two of eight donors, the top clonotype was HLA-C-restricted CMV-specific.

TCRdb reprocessed the reads with MiXCR, giving one entry per CDR3 protein. The sample consists of more than 95,000 distinct CDR3 sequences, approximately 30% of them appearing once. Sequences were derived from CD8+ T cells from cultured PBMCs, sampled from culture after CMV antigen stimulation. The source is a human donor in good health (CMV status not recorded). Some clones in this sample may be carry-over from other donors' samples.

CDR3 region: CASSLTSGGPDTQYF. The CDR3 bases are TGTGCCAGCAGCTTAACTAGCGGGGGTCCAGATACGCAGTATTTT. The chain recombines TRBV7-8 with TRBJ2-3; 11 bases are a match to TRBD2. Germline-derived CDR1 and CDR2 are SGHVS and FQNEAQ. CDR3 size: 15 residues. V shed 2 bases and J 4 bases; nucleotides not matched to a gene: 2.